One and the same sample provided the 14 T cell receptor beta chains below, sequenced in a study of cytomegalovirus exposure and HLA in healthy donors. Amplification used 60 Vbeta primers and 13 Jbeta primers. Assay used: immunoSEQ multiplex PCR; TCRdb lists only in-frame clones, some missing. The profile shows fewer than 250,000 clones, around 79% of them singletons. Sequencing input: PBMCs. The source of these receptors is a male donor in good health and CMV-seronegative.

V and J are TRBV4-2 and TRBJ2-1, with 12 bases aligning to TRBD2. The CDR3 extends over 16 amino acids. CDR1 and CDR2 from the germline V gene are LGHNA and YNFKEQ. J was trimmed by 7 bases and V by 1 base; bases with no gene match: 5. DNA of the CDR3: TGTGCCAGCAGCCAAGCGGGACTAGCGGGTCATAATGAGCAGTTCTTC. It yields the protein CASSQAGLAGHNEQFF.

V and J are TRBV19 and TRBJ1-1, with no clear D. The germline V gene has CDR1 LNHDA and CDR2 SQIVND (reference sequence). Trimming stripped 5 bases from V and 8 bases from J, with 9 bases between. This CDR3 region has 11 residues. The chain's CDR3 is CASSQMTEAFF. CDR3 DNA sequence: TGTGCCAGTAGTCAGATGACAGAAGCTTTCTTT.

The J gene is TRBJ1-1, the V gene TRBV6-4; possible D gene TRBD1, 5 bases. The CDR3 is 15 residues long. V was clipped by 3 bases and J by 5 bases, with 16 bases between them. Germline loops: CDR1 MRHNA, CDR2 SNTAGT. CDR3: CASSEVGGGRTEAFF. In nucleotides, the CDR3 is TGTGCCAGCAGTGAGGTTGGGGGAGGGAGGACTGAAGCTTTCTTT.

This clone was detected only a few times. J is TRBJ2-2 and V is TRBV28; D might be TRBD1 (5 bases). The CDR3 totals 17 residues. The germline gives CDR1 MDHEN, CDR2 SYDVKM. Between the trimmed V and J ends, which lost 5 bases and 0 bases, there was a span of 16 bases. The CDR3 region has the DNA TGTGCCAGCAGTACCACCTGGGCAGGGACGAACACCGGGGAGCTGTTTTTT. Residues: CASSTTWAGTNTGELFF.

The gene calls are TRBV28 and TRBJ2-7; 10 nucleotides align to TRBD2. This CDR3 is 17 amino acids long. CDR1 is MDHEN and CDR2 is SYDVKM in the germline V gene. The trim removed 6 bases at V and 4 bases at J, leaving 15 bases unmatched. The chain's CDR3 is CASSSPGTSVFPYEQYF. The DNA for the CDR3 is TGTGCCAGCAGCTCACCCGGGACTAGCGTATTCCCATACGAGCAGTACTTC.

The V and J genes are TRBV5-1 and TRBJ1-4; D is uncertain. Germline CDR1 reads SGHRS; CDR2 reads YFSETQ. The CDR3 contains 18 residues. V was pared by 4 bases and J by 0 bases, with 19 bases between. DNA for the CDR3: TGCGCCAGCAGCCGGATGCCTAGAAAGACCGCAACTAATGAAAAACTGTTTTTT. The encoded protein is CASSRMPRKTATNEKLFF.

The chain has TRBV28 and TRBJ1-5, with unresolved D. The V end lost 2 bases, the J end lost 3 bases, and 8 bases lay between the germline ends. In germline, CDR1 is MDHEN, CDR2 SYDVKM. The CDR3 extends over 14 amino acids. The chain's CDR3 is CASSLTAFNQPQHF. The CDR3 DNA reads TGTGCCAGCAGTTTAACTGCGTTCAATCAGCCCCAGCATTTT.

This clone was seen only a few times. The rearrangement links TRBV6-5 to TRBJ1-2, with a weak D call TRBD1 (5 bases). The ends were cut back, 7 bases at V and 4 bases at J, with 19 bases in the middle. The CDR3 loop spans 15 amino acids. The germline V gene has CDR1 MNHEY and CDR2 SVGAGI. CDR3 protein: CASTPSWGATYGYTF. CDR3 DNA sequence: TGTGCCAGCACCCCTTCTTGGGGCGCTACCTATGGCTACACCTTC.

J is TRBJ2-2 and V is TRBV10-3; D call uncertain. V was pared by 10 bases and J by 6 bases, with 3 bases between. The germline V gene encodes CDR1 ENHRY and CDR2 SYGVKD. CDR3 size: 9 residues. The CDR3 DNA reads TGTGCCACCTCCGGGGAGCTGTTTTTT. Translating it yields CATSGELFF.

The chain has TRBV5-5 and TRBJ1-1; 11 bases fit TRBD1. The CDR3 spans 15 residues. V lost 5 bases to trimming and J lost 5 bases; unmatched junction nucleotides: 8. Germline lookup yields CDR1 SGHKS and CDR2 YYEKEE (reference sequence). The CDR3 protein is CASRRGQGAVTEAFF. As DNA, the CDR3 is TGTGCCAGCAGACGCGGACAGGGGGCTGTGACTGAAGCTTTCTTT.

V gene TRBV7-9 combines with J gene TRBJ1-6; 7 nucleotides line up with TRBD1. V was pared by 5 bases and J by 7 bases, with 8 bases of the junction left unmatched. The CDR3 has 15 amino acids. The germline V gene encodes CDR1 SEHNR and CDR2 FQNEAQ (reference sequence). Written as DNA, the CDR3 is TGTGCCAGCAGCCATAGGGGGGACAGCAATTCACCCCTCCACTTT. Protein: CASSHRGDSNSPLHF.

The chain carries TRBV19 and TRBJ2-1, with 8 positions matching TRBD2. Germline V CDR1 and CDR2: LNHDA, SQIVND (reference sequence). After removal of 6 bases from V and 2 bases from J, the junction contained 6 bases not matched to a gene. CDR3 length: 15 residues. The CDR3 region is CASRKSGSPYNEQFF. For the CDR3, the DNA is TGTGCCAGTAGGAAAAGCGGGAGCCCCTACAATGAGCAGTTCTTC.

V gene TRBV7-9 combines with J gene TRBJ2-3, with 8 bases fitting TRBD1. The CDR3 runs to 12 residues. J gave up 10 bases and V 5 bases, and 5 bases lay outside the gene matches. Germline V gene lookup returns CDR1 SEHNR and CDR2 FQNEAQ (reference sequence). The CDR3 sequence: CASSVQGGPQYF. The CDR3 DNA reads as TGTGCCAGCAGCGTACAGGGGGGCCCGCAGTATTTT.

V and J are TRBV30 and TRBJ2-2; TRBD2 aligns across 14 bases. Germline values: CDR1 GTSNPN, CDR2 SVGIG (reference sequence). This CDR3 is 17 amino acids long. V gave up 8 bases and J gave up 4 bases; unmatched junction bases: 12. CDR3 loop: CATTPTSGGASTGELFF. The DNA of the CDR3 is TGTGCCACCACTCCGACTAGCGGGGGGGCGAGCACCGGGGAGCTGTTTTTT.